This record looks at one T cell receptor beta chain sequence and its context. This sample was taken from a study of T cell responses to AZD1222 COVID-19 vaccine. Profiling relied on immunoSEQ multiplex PCR, and the TCRdb table lists in-frame clones only, not all of them. The sample lists fewer than 150,000 clones; more than 85% were seen once. This sequence was found in an adult who received the AZD1222 COVID-19 vaccine. The source material was peripheral blood, sampled 28 days after the second AZD1222 dose.

In DNA, the CDR3 is TGTGCCAGTAGTACCCAGACAGTACTGGATGGCTACACCTTC. Protein sequence: CASSTQTVLDGYTF. V and J are TRBV19 and TRBJ1-2; maybe TRBD1 (5 bases). V lost 4 bases and J 6 bases, leaving 15 bases between the germline ends. CDR3 size: 14 residues. The germline gives CDR1 LNHDA, CDR2 SQIVND (reference sequence). The whole variable domain, remainder taken from reference TRBV19 and TRBJ1-2, is DGGITQSPKYLFRKEGQNVTLSCEQNLNHDAMYWYRQDPGQGLRLIYYSQIVNDFQKGDIAEGYSVSREKKESFPLTVTSAQKNPTAFYLCASSTQTVLDGYTFGSGTRLTVV.